This paragraph covers one T cell receptor (beta chain) sequence. The antigen remains unidentified. This PCR relied on a set of 60 Vbeta primers and 13 Jbeta primers. Profiled with immunoSEQ multiplex PCR; TCRdb holds only in-frame clones, not every one. The data contain 76,000 or so clones, roughly 73% of them singletons. The sample belongs to a study of cytomegalovirus exposure and HLA in healthy donors. Study details: Early released data had about 85 million unique TCRs, all coming from HLA-typed donors.

Study outcomes and limitations: The records held CMV serostatus as the only immune exposure information. A reported reduction in N-insertions relative to the roughly 610-donor mean was seen in an Asian-associated ancestry cluster in a later analysis.

There are 16 residues in the CDR3. V shed 3 bases, J shed 2 bases, and the junction held 4 bases outside the gene matches. Germline loops: CDR1 SGHRS, CDR2 YFSETQ. The V call is TRBV5-1, the J call TRBJ2-3, with 12 bases that match TRBD2. Source material: PBMCs. The receptor was derived from a woman aged 35 to 49 in good health and CMV-seropositive. CDR3 sequence (DNA): TGCGCCAGCAGCTCCCTAGCGGGGGGGAACACAGATACGCAGTATTTT. Residues: CASSSLAGGNTDTQYF.